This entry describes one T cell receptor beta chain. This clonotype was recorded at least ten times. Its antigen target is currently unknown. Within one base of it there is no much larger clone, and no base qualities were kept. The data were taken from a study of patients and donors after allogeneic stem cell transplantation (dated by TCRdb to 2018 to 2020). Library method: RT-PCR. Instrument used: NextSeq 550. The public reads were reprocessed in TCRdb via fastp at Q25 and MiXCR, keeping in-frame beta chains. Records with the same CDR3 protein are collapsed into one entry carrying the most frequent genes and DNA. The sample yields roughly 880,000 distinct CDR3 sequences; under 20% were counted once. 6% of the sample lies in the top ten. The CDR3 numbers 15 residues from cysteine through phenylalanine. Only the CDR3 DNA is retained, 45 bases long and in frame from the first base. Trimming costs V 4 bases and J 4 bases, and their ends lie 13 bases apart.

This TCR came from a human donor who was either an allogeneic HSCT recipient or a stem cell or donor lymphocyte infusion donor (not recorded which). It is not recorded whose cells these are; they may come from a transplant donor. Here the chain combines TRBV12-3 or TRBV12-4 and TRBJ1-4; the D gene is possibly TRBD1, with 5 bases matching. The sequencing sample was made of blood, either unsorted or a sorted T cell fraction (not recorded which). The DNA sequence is TGTGCCAGCAGTTATGAGACAGATTTTAATGAAAAACTGTTTTTT. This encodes CASSYETDFNEKLFF.